This T cell receptor beta chain originates from a study of T-cell memory formation after mild COVID-19. This CDR3 is 15 amino acids long. Trimming took 1 base from V and 1 from J, leaving 8 bases between them. Germline CDR1 reads KGHSH; CDR2 reads LQKENI. TCRdb analysed the 5' RACE reads with MiXCR anew, one entry per CDR3 protein. The sample has about 560,000 distinct CDR3 sequences; roughly 17% are singletons. This clonotype occurred a few times. The sequencing input was PBMCs or a T cell subset sorted from them (not recorded which). The receptor's source is an adult woman who had mild COVID-19 (a few samples of this study predate the infection). Cell type and time point are not known. The chain uses TRBV18 and TRBJ2-1, with D unclear. The CDR3 region is CASSPRDSSYNEQFF. The CDR3 DNA follows: TGTGCCAGCTCACCACGAGACTCATCCTACAATGAGCAGTTCTTC.